Below, 9 T cell receptor beta chains from the same sample are listed, as sequenced in a study of a mutant IDH1 vaccine in newly diagnosed glioma. This table comes from immunoSEQ multiplex PCR, and its TCRdb copy is limited to in-frame clones, with some not included. This table holds roughly 51,000 clones, 84% found once. The time point denotes: week 47, end of study. Doses consisted of 300 ug of mutant IDH1 20-mer peptide each, paired with topical imiquimod. These TCRs are of unknown antigen specificity. Source: PBMCs, taken from a glioma patient whose treatment included an IDH1 peptide vaccine. Source of these receptors: a woman in her 30s with glioma. Some clones in this sample may be carry-over from other donors' samples.

This chain links TRBV10-2 with TRBJ1-2, with D possibly TRBD1 on 5 matching bases. V was shortened by 0 bases and J by 6 bases, with 14 bases between the two germline ends. Germline CDR1 is WSHSY and CDR2 is SAAADI. The CDR3 sequence is 15 residues long. The CDR3 DNA follows: TGCGCCAGCAGTGAGTCTTTGGGGCACCCTCATGGCTACACCTTC. The encoded protein is CASSESLGHPHGYTF.

The chain couples TRBV30 to TRBJ2-3; D possibly corresponds to TRBD2 (6 bases). This CDR3 has 14 residues. V shed 1 base and J shed 1 base, with 9 bases lying between them. Germline CDR1 reads GTSNPN; CDR2 reads SVGIG (reference sequence). In nucleotides, the CDR3 is TGTGCCTGGAGTGCGGGAGTGGGCACAGATACGCAGTATTTT. Translation gives CAWSAGVGTDTQYF.

This clone was counted only a few times. CDR3 nucleotide sequence: TGTGCCAGCGGCGGGGAGCTGTTTTTT. It is translated as CASGGELFF. The chain carries TRBV7-9 and TRBJ2-2; D remains ambiguous. This CDR3 is built from 9 residues. V lost 8 bases, J lost 7 bases, and 2 bases lay in between. CDR1 and CDR2 (germline): SEHNR, FQNEAQ (reference sequence).

This clone was found a few times. The chain is built from TRBV30 and TRBJ1-4; 10 bases agree with TRBD1. This CDR3 has 14 amino acids. The germline CDR1 and CDR2 sequences are GTSNPN and SVGIG (reference sequence). V dropped 1 base and J dropped 8; count of bases not matched to a gene: 4. The CDR3: CAWSEGTGVEKLFF. CDR3 DNA: TGTGCCTGGAGTGAGGGGACAGGGGTGGAAAAACTGTTTTTT.

This clone was seen just once. J is TRBJ1-1 and V is TRBV30; no clear D gene. The CDR3 totals 11 residues. Germline CDR1 is GTSNPN and CDR2 is SVGIG (reference sequence). Trimming removed 3 bases from V and 0 bases from J, with 2 bases in between. The CDR3, as DNA: TGTGCCTGGAGCTTGAACACTGAAGCTTTCTTT. Translating it yields CAWSLNTEAFF.

The rearrangement uses TRBV29-1 and TRBJ2-7, with 10 bases matching TRBD2. V shed 6 bases, J shed 3 bases, and the junction held 8 bases outside the gene matches. Germline loops: CDR1 SQVTM, CDR2 ANQGSEA. CDR3 size: 14 residues. The CDR3 region is CSVVSGRSLYEQYF. Here the CDR3 DNA reads TGCAGCGTCGTTAGCGGGAGGTCTCTCTACGAGCAGTACTTC.

This sequence joins TRBV2 and TRBJ1-3; no firm D call. CDR1 and CDR2 from the germline V gene are SNHLY and FYNNEI. This CDR3 contains 16 residues. V was cut by 1 base and J by 0 bases, with 10 bases left in between. The CDR3 here is CASSEVRSFSGNTIYF. For the CDR3, the DNA is TGTGCCAGCAGTGAAGTACGGAGTTTCTCTGGAAACACCATATATTTT.

The rearrangement joins TRBV29-1 to TRBJ2-7; TRBD1 matches 7 bases. Trimming at V came to 3 bases and at J to 7 bases, leaving 6 bases not matched to a gene. The CDR3 loop spans 12 amino acids. The germline V gene has CDR1 SQVTM and CDR2 ANQGSEA. CDR3 residues: CSVERGLGEQYF. The CDR3 nucleotides are TGCAGCGTTGAGAGGGGGCTGGGGGAGCAGTACTTC.

V usage is TRBV16 and J usage is TRBJ2-2, with TRBD1 identical over 8 bases. The CDR3 is 16 residues long. Per the germline V gene, CDR1 is KGHSY and CDR2 is FQNENV. The J segment lost 0 bases and the V segment lost 2 bases, leaving 2 bases of the junction unmatched. The CDR3 DNA sequence: TGTGCCAGCAGCCAACTACAGGGGGCGAACACCGGGGAGCTGTTTTTT. Residues: CASSQLQGANTGELFF.